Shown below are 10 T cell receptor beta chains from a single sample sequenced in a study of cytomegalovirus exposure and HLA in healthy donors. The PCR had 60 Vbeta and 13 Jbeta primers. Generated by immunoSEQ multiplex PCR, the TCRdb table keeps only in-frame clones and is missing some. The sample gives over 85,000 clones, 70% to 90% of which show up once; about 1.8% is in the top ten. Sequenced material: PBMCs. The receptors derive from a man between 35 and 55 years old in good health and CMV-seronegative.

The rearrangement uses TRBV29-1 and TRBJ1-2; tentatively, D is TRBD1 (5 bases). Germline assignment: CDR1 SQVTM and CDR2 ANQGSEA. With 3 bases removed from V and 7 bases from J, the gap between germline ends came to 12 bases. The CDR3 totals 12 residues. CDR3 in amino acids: CSVDGRAGGYTF. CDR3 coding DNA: TGCAGCGTTGACGGCAGGGCTGGTGGCTACACCTTC.

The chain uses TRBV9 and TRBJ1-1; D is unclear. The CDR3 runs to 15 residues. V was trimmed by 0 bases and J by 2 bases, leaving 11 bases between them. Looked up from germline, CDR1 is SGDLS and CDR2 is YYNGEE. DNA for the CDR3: TGTGCCAGCAGCGTAGCTCTAGGTGATAACACTGAAGCTTTCTTT. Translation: CASSVALGDNTEAFF.

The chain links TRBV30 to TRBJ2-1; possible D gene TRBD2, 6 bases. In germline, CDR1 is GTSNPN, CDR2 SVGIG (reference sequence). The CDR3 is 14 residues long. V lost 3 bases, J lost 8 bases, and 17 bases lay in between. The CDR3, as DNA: TGTGCCTGGAGGGGAGGTTTCCTTGGCGATGAGCAGTTCTTC. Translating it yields CAWRGGFLGDEQFF.

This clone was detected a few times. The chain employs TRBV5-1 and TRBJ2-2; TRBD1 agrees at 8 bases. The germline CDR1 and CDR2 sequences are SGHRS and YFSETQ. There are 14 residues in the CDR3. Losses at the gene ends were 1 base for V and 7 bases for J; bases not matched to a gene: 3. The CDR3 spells CASSLQGASGELFF. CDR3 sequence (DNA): TGCGCCAGCAGCTTGCAGGGGGCGAGCGGGGAGCTGTTTTTT.

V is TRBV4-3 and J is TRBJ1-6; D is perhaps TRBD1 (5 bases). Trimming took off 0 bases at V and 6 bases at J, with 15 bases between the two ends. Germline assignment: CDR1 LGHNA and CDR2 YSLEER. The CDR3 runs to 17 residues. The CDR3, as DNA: TGCGCCAGCAGCCAAGATGAGTTTCAGGGCTCTAATTCACCCCTCCACTTT. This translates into CASSQDEFQGSNSPLHF.

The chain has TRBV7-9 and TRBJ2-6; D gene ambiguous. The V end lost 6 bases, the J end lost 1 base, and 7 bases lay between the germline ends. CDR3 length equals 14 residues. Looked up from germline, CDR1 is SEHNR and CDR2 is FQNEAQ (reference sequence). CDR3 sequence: CASRPTSGANVLTF. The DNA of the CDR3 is TGTGCCAGCAGGCCCACTTCTGGGGCCAACGTCCTGACTTTC.

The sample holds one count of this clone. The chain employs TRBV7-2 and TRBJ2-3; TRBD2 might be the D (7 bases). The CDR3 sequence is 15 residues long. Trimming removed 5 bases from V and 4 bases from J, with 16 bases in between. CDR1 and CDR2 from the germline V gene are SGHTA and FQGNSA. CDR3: CASSPAGGRSDTQYF. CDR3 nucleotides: TGTGCCAGCAGCCCCGCCGGGGGGCGTTCAGATACGCAGTATTTT. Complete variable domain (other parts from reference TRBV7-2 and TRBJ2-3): GAGVSQSPSNKVTEKGKDVELRCDPISGHTALYWYRQSLGQGLEFLIYFQGNSAPDKSGLPSDRFSAERTGGSVSTLTIQRTQQEDSAVYLCASSPAGGRSDTQYFGPGTRLTVL.

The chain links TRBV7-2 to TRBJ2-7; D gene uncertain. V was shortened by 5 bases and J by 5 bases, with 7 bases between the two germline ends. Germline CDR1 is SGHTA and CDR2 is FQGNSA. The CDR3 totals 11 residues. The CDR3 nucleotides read TGTGCCAGCAGCCGCCGGGACGAGCAGTACTTC. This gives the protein CASSRRDEQYF.

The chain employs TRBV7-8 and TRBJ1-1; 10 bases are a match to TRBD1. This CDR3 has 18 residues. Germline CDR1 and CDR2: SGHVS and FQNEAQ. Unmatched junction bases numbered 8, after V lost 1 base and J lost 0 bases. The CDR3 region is CASSLGMGQGFMNTEAFF. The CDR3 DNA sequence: TGTGCCAGCAGCTTAGGAATGGGACAGGGGTTTATGAACACTGAAGCTTTCTTT.

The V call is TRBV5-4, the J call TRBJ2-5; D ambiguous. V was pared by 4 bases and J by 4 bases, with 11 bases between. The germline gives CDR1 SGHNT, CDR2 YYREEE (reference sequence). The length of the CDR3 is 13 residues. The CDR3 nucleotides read TGTGCCAGCAGCCTCACAGAAATAGAGACCCAGTACTTC. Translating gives CASSLTEIETQYF.